This TCR beta chain was found in a study of blood T cell repertoires in COVID-19. Sequenced by immunoSEQ multiplex PCR; TCRdb stores in-frame clones only, minus some. The sample lists roughly 220,000 clones, roughly 80% occurring once. The germline CDR1 and CDR2 sequences are LGHNA and YNFKEQ. CDR3 length: 15 residues. The V end was cut by 0 bases, the J end by 6 bases, with 14 bases between. The J gene is TRBJ1-2, the V gene TRBV4-2; no reliable D call. Sequencing was done on a sample of peripheral blood. The clonotype comes from a man aged 25-40 years with active or convalescent COVID-19. The CDR3 region is CASSQDPVREDGYTF. The CDR3 region has the DNA TGTGCCAGCAGCCAAGATCCAGTTAGGGAGGATGGCTACACCTTC.